These 22 T cell receptor beta chains share one sample of origin, sequenced in a study of memory CD4+ T cells and cytomegalovirus serostatus. Profiling relied on immunoSEQ multiplex PCR, and the TCRdb table lists in-frame clones only, not all of them. This table has some 46,000 clones, about three quarters appearing once. Single viable CD3+CD4+CD8-CD45RO+ cells were sorted as the memory CD4+ T cells. Sequencing was done on a sample of memory CD4+ T cells from blood. All receptors come from an adult in good health and CMV-seronegative.

The V gene is TRBV30, the J gene TRBJ2-5; D is undetermined. Trimming took off 1 base at V and 2 bases at J, with 5 bases between the two ends. The CDR3 totals 12 residues. Germline values: CDR1 GTSNPN, CDR2 SVGIG (reference sequence). The CDR3, as DNA: TGTGCCTGGAGTGCCCGTCAAGAGACCCAGTACTTC. Translating gives CAWSARQETQYF.

CDR3 sequence: CASRTYRVRNRSGNQPQHF. CDR3 DNA sequence: TGTGCCAGTAGGACTTACAGGGTGCGGAACCGGAGCGGCAATCAGCCCCAGCATTTT. The chain combines TRBV19 with TRBJ1-5, with D perhaps matching TRBD1 (6 bases). The V gene lost 6 bases and the J gene lost 2 bases, with 26 bases spanning the gap. Germline lookup yields CDR1 LNHDA and CDR2 SQIVND (reference sequence). This CDR3 has 19 residues.

J is TRBJ1-5 and V is TRBV27; TRBD1 aligns across 8 bases. The CDR3 totals 13 residues. J was trimmed by 4 bases and V by 6 bases; bases with no gene match: 2. Germline V CDR1 and CDR2: MNHEY, SMNVEV (reference sequence). CDR3 DNA: TGTGCCAGCAGGACAGGGGCTAATCAGCCCCAGCATTTT. It is translated as CASRTGANQPQHF.

This chain links TRBV7-2 with TRBJ2-7; a possible D gene is TRBD1 (6 bases). The CDR3 runs 19 residues. Germline V gene data show CDR1 as SGHTA and CDR2 as FQGNSA. Trimming took off 1 base at V and 0 bases at J, with 22 bases between the two ends. The CDR3 reads CASSLVSAVGAGYSYEQYF. As DNA, the CDR3 is TGTGCCAGCAGCTTAGTGAGCGCGGTGGGGGCAGGGTACTCCTACGAGCAGTACTTC.

This clone was seen just once. This chain joins TRBV5-4 and TRBJ2-6; the D gene is possibly TRBD1 (5 bases). CDR1 and CDR2 (germline): SGHNT, YYREEE (reference sequence). V lost 4 bases to trimming and J lost 0 bases, with 14 bases between them. The CDR3 contains 17 residues. The CDR3 spells CASSRGTKSSGANVLTF. In DNA form, the CDR3 reads TGTGCCAGCAGCAGGGGAACTAAGAGCTCTGGGGCCAACGTCCTGACTTTC.

This rearrangement joins TRBV5-6 to TRBJ2-2; D tentatively reads TRBD1 or TRBD2 (5 bases each). Trimming took 4 bases from V and 3 from J, leaving 16 bases between them. Germline V gives CDR1 SGHDT, CDR2 YYEEEE. This CDR3 is built from 16 residues. The CDR3 here is CASSLPAGADTGELFF. In DNA, the CDR3 is TGTGCCAGCAGCCTACCCGCCGGGGCGGACACCGGGGAGCTGTTTTTT.

The genes are TRBV2 and TRBJ2-1; 11 nucleotides agree with TRBD2. V shed 8 bases and J 8 bases; nucleotides not matched to a gene: 11. CDR1 and CDR2 from the germline V gene are SNHLY and FYNNEI. There are 15 residues in the CDR3. CDR3 bases: TGTGCCAGCCGGGCTGTAGCGGGGGGGCATCATGAGCAGTTCTTC. Protein: CASRAVAGGHHEQFF.

Regarding this clone: The junction differs from germline at one of its ends, possibly a read error. J is TRBJ2-6 and V is TRBV29-1, with D hard to call. CDR3 size: 14 residues. Germline V gives CDR1 SQVTM, CDR2 ANQGSEA. The CDR3 DNA sequence: TGCAGCGTTGTAGGTCCGCCTGGAGCCAACGTCCTGACTTTC. This codes for CSVVGPPGANVLTF.

The chain employs TRBV7-2 and TRBJ1-1; TRBD1 might be the D (6 bases). There are 17 residues in the CDR3. Deletions cut 5 bases from V and 2 bases from J, with 21 bases between. Germline CDR1 reads SGHTA; CDR2 reads FQGNSA. The CDR3 nucleotides read TGTGCCAGCAGCCCTCCACTGTGGGGGGCCCCTAACACTGAAGCTTTCTTT. Residues: CASSPPLWGAPNTEAFF.

A few counts support this clone. The genes are TRBV27 and TRBJ2-3; D is uncertain. CDR1 and CDR2 from the germline V gene are MNHEY and SMNVEV (reference sequence). The length of the CDR3 is 13 residues. The V and J ends lost 0 bases and 8 bases respectively, with 9 bases between them. The CDR3 DNA follows: TGTGCCAGCAGTTTATCAACGTCGATTACGCAGTATTTT. Its protein product is CASSLSTSITQYF.

This clone has just a few counts. The rearrangement links TRBV2 to TRBJ1-1; D may be TRBD1 (5 bases). Trimming cost V 10 bases and J 1 base, with 10 bases left between them. The V gene's germline CDR1 is SNHLY and CDR2 FYNNEI. The CDR3 length is 12 residues. The CDR3 DNA reads as TGTGCCACGACAGTTTCGAACACTGAAGCTTTCTTT. The encoded protein is CATTVSNTEAFF.

This clone is medium-sized by share. The CDR3 protein is CAWSVRGSQPQHF. As DNA, the CDR3 is TGTGCCTGGAGTGTACGCGGGTCTCAGCCCCAGCATTTT. This chain connects TRBV30 to TRBJ1-5; no clear D. Trimming took off 0 bases at V and 6 bases at J, with 9 bases between the two ends. Germline V gene data show CDR1 as GTSNPN and CDR2 as SVGIG (reference sequence). The CDR3 contains 13 residues.

The gene calls are TRBV7-9 and TRBJ1-3; D call uncertain. The CDR3 loop spans 13 amino acids. Germline-derived CDR1 and CDR2 are SEHNR and FQNEAQ (reference sequence). Trimming took off 5 bases at V and 7 bases at J, with 12 bases between the two ends. CDR3: CASSPWPTNTIYF. In nucleotides, the CDR3 is TGTGCCAGCAGCCCCTGGCCCACCAACACCATATATTTT. Supplemented by reference TRBV7-9 and TRBJ1-3, the full variable domain reads DTGVSQNPRHKITKRGQNVTFRCDPISEHNRLYWYRQTLGQGPEFLTYFQNEAQLEKSRLLSDRFSAERPKGSFSTLEIQRTEQGDSAMYLCASSPWPTNTIYFGEGSWLTVV.

This clone occurred once. The V call is TRBV30, the J call TRBJ1-1; D possibly corresponds to TRBD1 (6 bases). Looked up from germline, CDR1 is GTSNPN and CDR2 is SVGIG (reference sequence). The CDR3 sequence is 14 residues long. Trimming cost V 2 bases and J 5 bases, with 15 bases left between them. The CDR3 region is CAWSQWGQRTEAFF. CDR3 bases: TGTGCCTGGAGTCAGTGGGGGCAGAGGACTGAAGCTTTCTTT. Looking up the rest from reference TRBV30 and TRBJ1-1 gives the full variable domain: SQTIHQWPATLVQPVGSPLSLECTVEGTSNPNLYWYRQAAGRGLQLLFYSVGIGQISSEVPQNLSASRPQDRQFILSSKKLLLSDSGFYLCAWSQWGQRTEAFFGQGTRLTVV.

This chain uses TRBV20-1 with TRBJ2-7; perhaps TRBD1 as D (5 bases). The CDR3 totals 11 residues. Trimming removed 3 bases at V and 9 bases at J, with 12 bases between. Germline loops: CDR1 DFQATT, CDR2 SNEGSKA (reference sequence). The CDR3 region is CSASVSQGQYF. CDR3 in DNA: TGCAGTGCTAGCGTCTCGCAGGGGCAGTACTTC.

The chain carries TRBV7-2 and TRBJ1-2, with D maybe TRBD1 (6 bases). There are 15 residues in the CDR3. V gave up 4 bases and J gave up 2 bases, with 14 bases separating them. Per the germline V gene, CDR1 is SGHTA and CDR2 is FQGNSA. CDR3 sequence: CASSYGTSGNYGYTF. The DNA for the CDR3 is TGTGCCAGCAGCTACGGGACATCTGGGAACTATGGCTACACCTTC.

There are a few counts of this clone. V is TRBV19 and J is TRBJ1-1; 8 nucleotides match TRBD1. CDR3 length: 14 amino acids. The V gene's germline CDR1 is LNHDA and CDR2 SQIVND (reference sequence). The J segment lost 0 bases and the V segment lost 6 bases, leaving 3 bases of the junction unmatched. The DNA of the CDR3 is TGTGCCAGTAGGGTGGGACAGGTGAACACTGAAGCTTTCTTT. Protein product: CASRVGQVNTEAFF.

This sequence joins TRBV2 and TRBJ1-2; the D gene is possibly TRBD1 (6 bases). The CDR3 consists of 14 residues. CDR1 and CDR2 from the germline V gene are SNHLY and FYNNEI. V lost 6 bases to trimming and J lost 2 bases, with 13 bases between them. CDR3 DNA: TGTGCCAGCAGGGCAGACAGGCAGAACTATGGCTACACCTTC. Amino acids: CASRADRQNYGYTF.

V usage is TRBV7-6 and J usage is TRBJ2-5; 8 nucleotides match TRBD2. This CDR3 has 15 residues. Per the germline V gene, CDR1 is SGHVS and CDR2 is FNYEAQ. Trimming took 4 bases from V and 1 from J; bases not matched to a gene: 5. Here the CDR3 reads CASSSSGGAQETQYF. The CDR3 DNA is TGTGCCAGCAGCTCGTCCGGGGGGGCCCAAGAGACCCAGTACTTC.

The chain combines TRBV5-4 with TRBJ2-1; possibly TRBD1 for D (6 bases). V lost 2 bases and J lost 9, with 12 bases in between. The CDR3 extends over 13 amino acids. CDR1 is SGHNT and CDR2 is YYREEE in the germline V gene (reference sequence). This chain's CDR3 is CASSFTGRGEQFF. The CDR3 DNA reads as TGTGCCAGCAGCTTCACAGGGAGAGGTGAGCAGTTCTTC.

Only one count was recorded for this clone. V gene TRBV11-1 combines with J gene TRBJ1-1, with TRBD1 matching over 8 bases. Germline V gene lookup returns CDR1 SGHAT and CDR2 FQDESV (reference sequence). This CDR3 contains 18 residues. Germline trimming cut 5 bases from V and 1 base from J; bases unmatched to any gene: 15. CDR3 coding DNA: TGTGCCAGCAGCCCGGGAGGCAGGGGGCTCTCTGGGAACACTGAAGCTTTCTTT. Translated: CASSPGGRGLSGNTEAFF. Full variable domain (remainder filled in from reference TRBV11-1 and TRBJ1-1): EAEVAQSPRYKITEKSQAVAFWCDPISGHATLYWYRQILGQGPELLVQFQDESVVDDSQLPKDRFSAERLKGVDSTLKIQPAELGDSAMYLCASSPGGRGLSGNTEAFFGQGTRLTVV.

In this sample, this clone turned up once. The genes are TRBV7-9 and TRBJ1-1, with a weak D call TRBD1 (5 bases). The germline V and J ends were trimmed by 4 bases and 9 bases, with 12 bases remaining between them. Germline V gene data show CDR1 as SEHNR and CDR2 as FQNEAQ (reference sequence). This CDR3 is built from 12 residues. CDR3 bases: TGTGCCAGCAGCTCCGGGACCCCTAAAGCTTTCTTT. This translates into CASSSGTPKAFF.